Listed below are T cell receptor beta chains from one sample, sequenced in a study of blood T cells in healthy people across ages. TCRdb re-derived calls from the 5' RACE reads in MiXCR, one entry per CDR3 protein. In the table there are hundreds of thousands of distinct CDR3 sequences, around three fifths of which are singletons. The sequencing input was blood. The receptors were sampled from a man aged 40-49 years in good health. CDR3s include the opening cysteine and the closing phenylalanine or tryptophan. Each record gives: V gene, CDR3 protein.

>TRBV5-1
CASSLTKGVRNTEAFF
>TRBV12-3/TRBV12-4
CASSPGLAGSTDTQYF
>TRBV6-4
CASRKTSGPPGDTQYF
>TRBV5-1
CASSSDRDRVSYEQFF
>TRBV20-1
CSARDWGTKQETQYF
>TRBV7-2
CASGGASSYNEQFF
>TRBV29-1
CSGRVTDTQYF
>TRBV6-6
CASSWQRYTDTQYF
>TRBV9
CASSVGGDSETQYF
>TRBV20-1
CSARPATDFPNLETQFF
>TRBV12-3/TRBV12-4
CASSALSNEQFF
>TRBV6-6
CASKTSSYNEQYF
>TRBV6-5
CASSPRLGQGNNEQFF
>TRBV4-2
CASSQEERQPQHF
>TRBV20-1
CSAGRDGLTTSYEQYF
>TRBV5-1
CASSLAYNEQLF
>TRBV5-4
CASSNSGRALHKQYF
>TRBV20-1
CSAHGTTGDNEQFF
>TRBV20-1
CSASTSGGRADTQYF
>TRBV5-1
CASSWESGWYNEQYF
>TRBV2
CASSPGTGHSTDTQYF
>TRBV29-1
CSVGGREGTDTRYF
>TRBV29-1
CSVASASSYEQYF
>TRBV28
CASITNEGFGNQPQHF
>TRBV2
CASNPGQGTDTQYF
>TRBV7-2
CASSLGSLPAFWSTDTQYF
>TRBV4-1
CASSQDSHRRETQYF
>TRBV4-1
CASSQEEQGLAGHDTQYF
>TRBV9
CASSVDPGGGLTDTQYF
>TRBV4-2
CASSQIRPRGRFIYNEQFF
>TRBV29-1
CSVEVVADTQYF
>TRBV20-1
CSASRGHTEAFF
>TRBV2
CASSGASGASYNEQFF
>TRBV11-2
CASSLSRSGSSYEQYF
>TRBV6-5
CASTTSGETQYF
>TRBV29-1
CSVEDPSGTTPNEQFF
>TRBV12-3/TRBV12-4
CASSQVTEAFF
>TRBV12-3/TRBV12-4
CASGSQAGGMSYNEQFF
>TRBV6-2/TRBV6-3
CASSYSTVSSYNEQFF
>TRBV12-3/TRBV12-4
CASSPPGALSYNEQFF
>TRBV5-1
CASSRLAASYEQYF
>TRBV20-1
CSAYDSSKDIQYF
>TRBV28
CAGRDTGRHEQYF
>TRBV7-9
CASSFGTDRERLFF
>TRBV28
CASSGRGVGWTSYRQPQHF
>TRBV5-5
CASSQTASDTQYF
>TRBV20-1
CSAPSGGGNEQFF
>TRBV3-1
CASSQDLTGQETQYF
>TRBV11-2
CASSLPYPGLGKETQYF
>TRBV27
CASSLLQGSDGYTF
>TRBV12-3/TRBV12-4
CASSDGTPQPQHF
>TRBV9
CASSAQDPQETQYF
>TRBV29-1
CSVEGGVGQGPYEQYF
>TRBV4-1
CASSQDWGTVGNYGYTF
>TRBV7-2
CASNQDLKETQYF
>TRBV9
CASSVGGRGVGELFF
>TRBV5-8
CASSLHAGGSYSEAFF
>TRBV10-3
CAISERDRGLYGYTF
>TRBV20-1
CSAEKTSGGDYNEQFF
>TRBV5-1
CASSQGLSAGNTEAFF